The TCR beta chain under discussion was sequenced for a study of shared clonotypes between healthy human individuals (TCRdb year 2020). Regarding the study in general: A few men and two women, aged 18 to 49 years, made up the cohort. For each donor, CD4 naive and CD4 memory were each given three plates, CD8 naive was given two plates, and CD8 memory was given one plate. To estimate repertoire size and how much clonotypes are shared between individuals, the study performed deep sequencing of blood TCR repertoires from a few healthy adults. Leukapheresis yielded between about 0.85 and 10 billion PBMCs per donor. Different laboratories and diverse techniques were used to prepare libraries and sequence TCR repertoires, to increase sequencing depth and limit assay-specific biases.

Using the deep immunoSEQ assay, TCR CDR3 regions were amplified from genomic DNA by multiplex PCR. Extracted genomic DNA from each cell subset was distributed evenly across all wells of several immunoSEQ 96-well plates, and each plate was treated as a replicate. For sorted subsets, about 220 ng of genomic DNA, equivalent to some 33,000 T cell genomes, went into each replicate PCR. Purified libraries were measured with a Qubit 3.0 fluorometer, size-checked on a Bioanalyzer 2100, and measured again with the KAPA Library Quantification kit. Each immunoSEQ 96-well plate was sequenced on its own single-read 150-cycle Illumina NextSeq 550 flow cell. The original methods were these. Because the immunoSEQ output held only junctional sequences and lacked quality scores, the filtering could not match the filtering applied to full-length reads. To assign V/J genes and CDR3, sequences were annotated using PyIR, a Python wrapper for IgBLAST v1.9, with IMGT germline references. Any read was removed if the V/J assignment was weak (E-value above 1e-6), the CDR3 was missing, or the read contained stop codons, out-of-frame junctions, or ambiguous translated residues. A V3J clonotype was defined by an identical inferred V gene, J gene, and CDR3 amino acid sequence. Percentage overlap between repertoires was calculated by dividing the number of shared unique clonotypes by the size of the smaller repertoire. Repertoire richness was assessed with RTK rarefaction, the Chao1 estimator, and Recon v2.1 estimates of unobserved clonotypes. OLGA was used to compute generation probabilities for all TCRbeta clonotypes that the gDNA method yielded from a handful of donors. TCRdb's version of the immuneACCESS table is confined to in-frame rearrangements and falls short of the full clone set. An unresolved V gene accounts for under half of the shortfall where checked; the remainder is of unknown origin. D and trimming come from the DNA, and the V and J calls and clone size come from that table. The table for this sample lists 1,400,000 or so clones; approximately 98.5% of them were counted only once. The top ten clones comprise roughly 0.35% of the sample.

Regarding this clone: Its specific antigen is unknown. The input lacks base qualities; no much larger clone sits a single base away.

The full study reports these points: Naive subsets generally had larger estimated clonotype richness than memory subsets did. Only blood was sampled, and tissue TCR repertoires likely differ from those in blood. Incomplete sequencing was indicated by rarefaction of sorted-subset datasets, despite the large sequencing depth. The small number of donors limited the genetic and exposure-history diversity represented. Sharing across a few donors was observed for about 4.8% of naive CD4, under 4% of naive CD8, 2.3% of memory CD4, and roughly 0.4% of memory CD8 clonotypes. Compared with non-shared clonotypes, clonotypes shared by all four sorted-subset donors had higher generation probabilities. Pairwise subsampling indicated that sequencing depth was expected to affect the degree of clonotype sharing among donors.

The CDR3 runs 12 amino acids, cysteine and phenylalanine included. CDR3 DNA is the only sequence kept; it has 36 bases, read in frame from the first base. Based on the germline V gene, the CDR1 and CDR2 sequences are SGHTA and FQGNSA. Clipping removes 5 bases from V and 10 bases from J, with 5 as the unmatched junction base count. The donors were healthy, HIV-negative adults who had no recently reported acute infections or vaccinations. Only Caucasian adults living in Nashville, Tennessee, USA were represented among the donors. CD4+ T cells were enriched by magnetic negative selection, after which naive cells were positively selected on CD45RA and the negative fraction was taken as the memory subset. After blood collection by leukapheresis, PBMCs were isolated using Ficoll-Histopaque density gradient centrifugation and then cryopreserved in the vapor phase of liquid nitrogen. Analytical flow cytometry was used to check the purity and quantity of every magnetically sorted T cell population. Genomic DNA was isolated from every sorted fraction and measured by UV absorbance on a Nanodrop 2000c.

The receptor comes from a man in his thirties or forties in good health. Sequenced material: naive CD4+ T cells sorted from blood. In the paper's terms, the cell subset or site label means: CD45RA+ positively selected. Recombination linked TRBV7-2 to TRBJ2-3; TRBD2 fits 8 bases in the junction. The sequenced DNA: TGTGCCAGCAGCACGCCGACTAGCGCGCAGTATTTT. Translated, this gives CASSTPTSAQYF.